This is a list of T cell receptor beta chains from one sample in a study of blood T cell repertoires in COVID-19. TCRdb's copy holds only in-frame clones and misses some; the assay was immunoSEQ multiplex PCR. The sample contains just under 90,000 clones, roughly 90% of which appear only once. What was sequenced was peripheral blood. Every receptor here comes from a woman older than 75 with acute or convalescent COVID-19. Each CDR3 is given with its conserved first and last residue. D genes are given only for firm matches. Only part of the rows carry a size: once, few, many, or a class if the clone is expanded.

>few|TRBD2|TRBV19|TRBJ2-2
TGTGCCAGTAGTGTAGGGACTACCACCGGGGAGCTGTTTTTT
CASSVGTTTGELFF
>-|TRBD1|TRBV7-9|TRBJ2-1
TGTGCCAGCAGCTCGGACAGGGGGCTATTCAATGAGCAGTTCTTC
CASSSDRGLFNEQFF
>-|TRBD2|TRBV28|TRBJ2-2
TGTGCCAGCAGTTTAGGGAGCGGGAGGGCCTTCACCGGGGAGCTGTTTTTT
CASSLGSGRAFTGELFF
>-|-|TRBV4-1|TRBJ1-5
TGCGCCAGCAGCCAAGAATCAGGTAGCAATCAGCCCCAGCATTTT
CASSQESGSNQPQHF
>-|-|TRBV29-1|TRBJ2-3
TGCAGCGTCCGTACCCGGGGCACAGATACGCAGTATTTT
CSVRTRGTDTQYF
>-|-|TRBV23-1|TRBJ1-5
TGCGCCAGCAGGGGGGCTCTTACTTGGGCAAATCAGCCCCAGCATTTT
CASRGALTWANQPQHF
>-|-|TRBV5-1|TRBJ1-2
TGCGCCAGCAGCTTGGGCCAGGGGAACTATGGCTACACCTTC
CASSLGQGNYGYTF
>-|TRBD2|TRBV19|TRBJ2-1
TGTGCCAGTAGTATAGAAGGGGGACTAGCGGGAGGTCATAATGAGCAGTTCTTC
CASSIEGGLAGGHNEQFF
>-|-|TRBV4-3|TRBJ2-7
TGCGCCAGCAGCCAAGGGGGCAGGACACACTACGAGCAGTACTTC
CASSQGGRTHYEQYF
>few|-|TRBV2|TRBJ1-1
TGTGCCAGCAGTCTCCAGGGTTTAAGTCAGGGCACTGAAGCTTTCTTT
CASSLQGLSQGTEAFF
>-|TRBD2|TRBV11-2|TRBJ2-7
TGTGCCAGCAGCCAGTCGAGGGGGCCTAGCGGGAGGGCTTCCTACGAGCAGTACTTC
CASSQSRGPSGRASYEQYF
>-|TRBD1|TRBV7-3|TRBJ1-2
TGTGCCAGCAGCCTCTACTATCCGGGACAGGGGGCAGAAGGCTACACCTTC
CASSLYYPGQGAEGYTF
>-|TRBD1|TRBV7-9|TRBJ1-1
TGTGCCAGCAGCGGAATTGGACAGGGCACTGAAGCTTTCTTT
CASSGIGQGTEAFF
>-|TRBD2|TRBV5-3|TRBJ2-1
TGTGCCAGAAGCCACCGGCCCCGGGGGAGGGTTGACAATGAGCAGTTCTTC
CARSHRPRGRVDNEQFF
>-|TRBD2|TRBV7-2|TRBJ2-3
TGTGCCAGCAGCTCCCCAGCGGGGGGGTTCACAGATACGCAGTATTTT
CASSSPAGGFTDTQYF
>-|-|TRBV6-1|TRBJ1-1
TGTGCCAGCAGTGTAGCGGGGGGGAACACTGAAGCTTTCTTT
CASSVAGGNTEAFF
>-|TRBD1|TRBV19|TRBJ1-2
TGTGCCAGTAGTAGAGGACAGGGCTATGGCTACACCTTC
CASSRGQGYGYTF
>-|TRBD2|TRBV18|TRBJ2-1
TGTGCCAGCTCACCCCTGGGGGGAGGGCCGGATGAGCAGTTCTTC
CASSPLGGGPDEQFF
>once|TRBD1|TRBV9|TRBJ1-1
TGTGCCAGCAGCGTAGGGGACAGGGACAAAACTGAAGCTTTCTTT
CASSVGDRDKTEAFF
>-|-|TRBV10-3|TRBJ1-1
TGTGCCATCAGTGGGCCGGGAGGGTCTAAAGCTTTCTTT
CAISGPGGSKAFF
>-|TRBD2|TRBV3-1/TRBV3-2|TRBJ2-1
TGTGCCAGCAGCCAAGGTAGCGGGAGAGGCGTCAATGAGCAGTTCTTC
CASSQGSGRGVNEQFF
>-|-|TRBV14|TRBJ2-7
TGTGCCAGCAGCCGCGGTAGACAGGCTGTGTCCTACGAGCAGTACTTC
CASSRGRQAVSYEQYF
>few|-|TRBV5-4|TRBJ2-7
TGTGCCAGCAGCTTGGAATTAGCCGCCTACGAGCAGTACTTC
CASSLELAAYEQYF
>-|-|TRBV5-6|TRBJ2-7
TGTGCCAGCAGCTACGGGGACAACTCCTACGAGCAGTACTTC
CASSYGDNSYEQYF
>-|-|TRBV19|TRBJ1-4
TGTGCCAGTAGTATAAGTTGGGAAAGGGAGGAAAAACTGTTTTTT
CASSISWEREEKLFF
>few|-|TRBV19|TRBJ1-1
TGTGCCAGTAGTCCACAGGGTTTTGGGAACACTGAAGCTTTCTTT
CASSPQGFGNTEAFF
>once|-|TRBV2|TRBJ2-3
TGTGCCAGCAGTGAAGTCTTCACAGATACGCAGTATTTT
CASSEVFTDTQYF